This T cell receptor (beta chain) appears in the sequencing data of a study of blood T cell repertoires in COVID-19. Libraries were prepared by immunoSEQ multiplex PCR; TCRdb keeps only in-frame clonotypes and omits some of them. The sample holds around 250,000 clones, 83% seen once. The CDR3 contains 14 residues. Trimming at V came to 6 bases and at J to 7 bases, leaving 6 bases not matched to a gene. This chain uses TRBV6-7 with TRBJ1-4; the match to TRBD1 covers 9 bases. TRBV6-7 is known as an ORF, though its function is uncertain. Sequencing was carried out using peripheral blood. The TCR was taken from a man in his forties or fifties with active or convalescent COVID-19. The CDR3 protein is CASRNRGRGEKLFF. DNA for the CDR3: TGTGCCAGCAGGAACAGGGGGCGCGGTGAAAAACTGTTTTTT.